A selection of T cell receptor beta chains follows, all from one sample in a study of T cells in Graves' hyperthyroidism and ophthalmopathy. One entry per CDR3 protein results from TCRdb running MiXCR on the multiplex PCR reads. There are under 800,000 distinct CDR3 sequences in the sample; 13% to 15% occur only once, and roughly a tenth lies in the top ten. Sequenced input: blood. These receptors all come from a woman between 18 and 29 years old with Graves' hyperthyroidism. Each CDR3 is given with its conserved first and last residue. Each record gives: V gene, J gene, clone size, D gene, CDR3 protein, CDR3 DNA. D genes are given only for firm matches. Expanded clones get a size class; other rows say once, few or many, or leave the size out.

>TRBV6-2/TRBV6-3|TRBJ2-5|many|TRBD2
CASSYWATAGEPETQYF
TGTGCCAGCAGTTACTGGGCAACGGCGGGAGAACCAGAGACCCAGTACTTC
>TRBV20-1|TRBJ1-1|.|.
CRGVTGRPFGYTEAFF
TGCAGGGGGGTAACGGGACGCCCTTTCGGGTACACTGAAGCTTTCTTT
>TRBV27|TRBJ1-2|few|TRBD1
CASSLWGAGQGYYGYTF
TGTGCCAGCAGTTTATGGGGCGCGGGACAGGGTTACTATGGCTACACCTTC
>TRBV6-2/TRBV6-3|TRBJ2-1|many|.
CASSSLRDTHNEQFF
TGTGCCAGCAGTTCCCTGAGGGACACCCACAATGAGCAGTTCTTC
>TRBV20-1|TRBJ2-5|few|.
CSARKTTQETQYF
TGCAGTGCTAGGAAGACTACCCAAGAGACCCAGTACTTC
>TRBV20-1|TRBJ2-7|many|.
CSARDTRGAYEQYF
TGCAGTGCTAGAGATACCAGGGGGGCTTACGAGCAGTACTTC
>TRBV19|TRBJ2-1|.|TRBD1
CASRRQGTYNEQFF
TGTGCCAGTAGGCGACAGGGGACCTACAATGAGCAGTTCTTC
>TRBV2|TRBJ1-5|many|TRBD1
CASTRDRGQFNQPQHF
TGTGCCAGCACTCGGGACAGGGGCCAATTTAATCAGCCCCAGCATTTT
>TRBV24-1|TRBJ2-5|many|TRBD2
CATSERPFVSGRGETQYF
TGTGCCACCAGTGAGAGACCTTTCGTTAGCGGGAGAGGAGAGACCCAGTACTTC
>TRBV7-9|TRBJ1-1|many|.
CASSLKQGNTEAFF
TGTGCCAGCAGCTTAAAACAGGGGAACACTGAAGCTTTCTTT
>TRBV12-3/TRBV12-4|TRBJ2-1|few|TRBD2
CASSPSGSDEQFF
TGTGCCAGCAGCCCTAGCGGGAGCGATGAGCAGTTCTTC
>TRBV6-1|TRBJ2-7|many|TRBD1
CASGGPGQGEYEQYF
TGTGCCAGTGGGGGTCCGGGACAGGGGGAATACGAGCAGTACTTC
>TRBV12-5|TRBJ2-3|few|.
CASGYTEHTQYF
TGTGCTAGTGGTTACACGGAGCATACGCAGTATTTT
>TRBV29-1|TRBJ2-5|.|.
CSVWVGETQYF
TGCAGCGTCTGGGTAGGGGAGACCCAGTACTTC
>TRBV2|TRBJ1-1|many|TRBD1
CASRLGTGYTEAFF
TGTGCCAGTAGACTGGGGACAGGCTACACTGAAGCTTTCTTT
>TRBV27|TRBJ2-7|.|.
CATCLAPCYEQYF
TGTGCCACCTGCCTTGCTCCTTGCTACGAGCAGTACTTC
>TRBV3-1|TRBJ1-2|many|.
CASSQARRSNYGYTF
TGTGCCAGCAGCCAAGCCCGGAGATCGAACTATGGCTACACCTTC
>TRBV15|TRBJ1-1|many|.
CATSNGLNTEAFF
TGTGCCACCAGCAACGGACTGAACACTGAAGCTTTCTTT
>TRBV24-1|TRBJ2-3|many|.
CATSDSSGGQYF
TGTGCCACCAGTGATTCGTCTGGGGGGCAGTATTTT
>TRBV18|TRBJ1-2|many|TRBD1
CASSPKTGVSGYTF
TGTGCCAGCTCACCCAAGACAGGGGTCAGTGGCTACACCTTC
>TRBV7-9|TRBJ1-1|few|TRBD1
CASSSPRVGQGGEAFF
TGTGCCAGCAGCTCCCCCCGGGTGGGACAGGGTGGTGAAGCTTTCTTT
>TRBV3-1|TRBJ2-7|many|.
CASSQDRGRGPYEQYF
TGTGCCAGCAGCCAAGATCGAGGCAGGGGTCCCTACGAGCAGTACTTC
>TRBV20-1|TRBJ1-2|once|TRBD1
CSAGRTGGYTF
TGCAGTGCTGGAAGGACAGGGGGCTACACCTTC
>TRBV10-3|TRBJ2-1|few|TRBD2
CAISDPGMFDGLAGLYKQFF
TGTGCCATCAGTGACCCGGGAATGTTTGATGGACTAGCGGGACTCTACAAGCAGTTCTTC
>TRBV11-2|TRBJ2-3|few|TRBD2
CASSSPWREILDTQYF
TGTGCCAGCAGCTCCCCGTGGCGGGAGATTTTAGATACGCAGTATTTT
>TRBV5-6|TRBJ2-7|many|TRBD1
CASSLVGQGTHEQYF
TGTGCCAGCAGCTTGGTGGGACAGGGGACCCACGAGCAGTACTTC
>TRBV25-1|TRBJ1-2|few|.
CASSEPPGTNGYTF
TGTGCCAGCAGTGAACCGCCAGGGACGAACGGCTACACCTTC
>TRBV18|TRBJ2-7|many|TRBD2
CASSPTSGSREQYF
TGTGCCAGCTCGCCGACTAGCGGGAGTAGGGAGCAGTACTTC
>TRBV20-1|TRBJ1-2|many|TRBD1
CSARDDRGWDYGYTF
TGCAGTGCTAGAGATGACAGGGGGTGGGACTATGGCTACACCTTC
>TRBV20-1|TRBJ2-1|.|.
CSAVPGLSNERFF
TGCAGTGCGGTCCCGGGACTCTCCAATGAGCGGTTCTTC
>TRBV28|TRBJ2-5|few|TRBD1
CASSFRGLLPQETQYF
TGTGCCAGCAGTTTTAGGGGGCTCCTTCCCCAAGAGACCCAGTACTTC
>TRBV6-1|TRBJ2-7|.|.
CASSPRWDYEQYF
TGTGCCAGCAGTCCCAGGTGGGACTACGAGCAGTACTTC
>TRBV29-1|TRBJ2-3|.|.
CSLRDGTDTQYF
TGCAGCCTCCGGGACGGCACAGATACGCAGTATTTT
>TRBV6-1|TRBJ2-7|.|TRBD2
CASSPGLAGARPEQYF
TGTGCCAGCAGCCCAGGACTAGCGGGGGCAAGACCCGAGCAGTACTTC